The sequence of this TCR beta chain was determined in a study of T cells in Graves' hyperthyroidism and ophthalmopathy (dated by TCRdb to about 2019). Some background on the complete study: Peripheral blood samples were taken at the time of initial diagnosis, prior to any treatment. To identify TCR V-J signatures that set the groups apart, the researchers used a discovery cohort of more than 95 patients, made up of approximately 43 with Graves' ophthalmopathy and about 55 with stable Graves' hyperthyroidism. Prospective prediction of ophthalmopathy was tested in an independent validation cohort of fewer than 20 hyperthyroidism patients and some 17 patients who later progressed to ophthalmopathy. For training and testing, the approximately 97 patients in the discovery cohort were randomly divided in a 7:3 ratio. In addition, the study compared T-cell repertoires in thyroid tissue and in blood from about 6 Graves' hyperthyroidism patients. Once sampling was done, hyperthyroidism patients were given methimazole at a starting dose of 30 mg daily, whereas ophthalmopathy patients were given high-dose intravenous methylprednisolone. According to the paper, TCR Vbeta CDR3 sequencing was carried out on about 140 peripheral blood samples, which came from 40 to 45 ophthalmopathy, 75 to 80 hyperthyroidism and roughly 17 progressor patients. The research as a whole found: Most expanded thyroid clonotypes (frequency above 0.001) were also detected in blood, suggesting blood repertoires may reflect thyroid immune responses. In validation, the model predicted progression to ophthalmopathy with just under 71% sensitivity and around 72% specificity, a median of approximately 6.7 months before onset. A model built on a 13 V-J signature distinguished ophthalmopathy from stable hyperthyroidism, reaching about 88% sensitivity and around 82% specificity in cross-validation and 80%/75% in testing. Sample size was not statistically predetermined, and investigators were not blinded to group allocation.

The TCR beta CDR3 regions were amplified from RNA transcripts. The TCR CDR3 was subjected to a first round of RT-PCR using the HTBI primer set and the Qiagen OneStep RT-PCR kit. Libraries were constructed in a second round of multiplex PCR, after which size selection and purification were carried out. Paired-end sequencing of the libraries was performed with 100 bp reads on an Illumina HiSeq2000. For the original study's pipeline: SOAPnuke was used to process the raw data, with reads discarded if the reads contained adapters or uncalled bases, had a mean Phred below 15, or lacked an exact constant-primer or identifier match. High-quality paired reads were merged with COPE v1.2.5, and unique nucleotide sequences were defined as clonotypes. MiTCR v1.1 was used to align the clonotypes against IMGT TRBV, TRBD and TRBJ reference segments. The analysis was restricted to V-J combinations with a frequency above 0.0001, which together covered just over 98% of the repertoires. A TCS score was defined as the ratio of F50 (clonal expansion) to E x V (chaos), with BLOSUM62-based TCRdist applied between CDR3 peptides within each V-J. Welch's t-statistics and random forest reduced 500 to 650 V-J features to around 14, which were used in a naive Bayes classifier (R e1071). The public reads were reanalyzed by TCRdb: fastp trimming at Q25, MiXCR alignment, in-frame beta chains only. Rows are unified per CDR3 protein, each entry keeping the most common DNA and genes. TCRdb's processing, not the study's, gives the V and J calls here. The sample includes around 340,000 distinct CDR3 sequences, with approximately 15% observed a single time. Around a third of the sample is held by the ten biggest clonotypes.

This clonotype occurred a few times. There is no known antigen for this receptor. One base away there is no much larger clone; base qualities are not given. Graves' hyperthyroidism was defined as stable when no progression to ophthalmopathy occurred over 18 months of follow-up. Hyperthyroidism patients were newly diagnosed, with disease duration under 2 months, and aged 18 to 65 years. The study excluded patients with uncontrolled infections, other autoimmune diseases, pregnancy or lactation. Diagnoses were established on the basis of clinical symptoms, serum thyroxine and TRAb, thyroid ultrasound, and orbital computed tomography. PBMCs were separated from 8 to 10 ml of fresh peripheral blood using Ficoll-Paque density gradient centrifugation. Total RNA was extracted with Trizol reagent, and quality was checked on an Agilent 2100 Bioanalyzer. There are 18 amino acids in the CDR3, from cysteine to phenylalanine inclusive. Only the CDR3 region is kept as DNA, spanning 54 bases read in frame from base 1. V is shortened by 5 bases, J by 10 bases, and the region joining them spans 27 bases. According to the germline V gene (reference sequence), CDR1 reads MNHEY and CDR2 reads SMNVEV.

The clonotype comes from a man younger than 45 with Graves' hyperthyroidism. This chain is built from TRBV27 and TRBJ1-6; TRBD1 is a weak D gene call, 6 bases matching. The material sequenced was blood. The CDR3 region has the sequence CASSPIFLTGLSGSPLHF. The DNA sequence is as follows: TGTGCCAGCAGTCCGATCTTCCTCACAGGGCTCTCGGGATCACCCCTCCACTTT.